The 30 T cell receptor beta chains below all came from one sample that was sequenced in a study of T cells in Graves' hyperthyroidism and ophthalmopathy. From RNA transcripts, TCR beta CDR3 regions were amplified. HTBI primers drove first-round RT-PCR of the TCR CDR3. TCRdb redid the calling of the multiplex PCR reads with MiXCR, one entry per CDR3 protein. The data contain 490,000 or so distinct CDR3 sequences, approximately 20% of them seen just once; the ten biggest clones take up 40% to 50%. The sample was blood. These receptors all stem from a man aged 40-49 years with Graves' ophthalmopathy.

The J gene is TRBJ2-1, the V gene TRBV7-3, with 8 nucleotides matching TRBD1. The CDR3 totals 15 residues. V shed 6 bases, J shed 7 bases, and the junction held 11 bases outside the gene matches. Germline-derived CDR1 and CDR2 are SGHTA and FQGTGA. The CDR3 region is CASSRTGHSINEQFF. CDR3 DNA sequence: TGTGCCAGCAGTCGGACAGGGCATTCGATAAATGAGCAGTTCTTC. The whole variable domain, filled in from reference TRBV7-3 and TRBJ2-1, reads GAGVSQTPSNKVTEKGKYVELRCDPISGHTALYWYRQSLGQGPEFLIYFQGTGAADDSGLPNDRFFAVRPEGSVSTLKIQRTERGDSAVYLCASSRTGHSINEQFFGPGTRLTVL.

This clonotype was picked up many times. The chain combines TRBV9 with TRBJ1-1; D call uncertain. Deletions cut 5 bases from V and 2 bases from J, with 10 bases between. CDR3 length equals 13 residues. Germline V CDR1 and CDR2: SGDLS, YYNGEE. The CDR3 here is CASSVSVNTEAFF. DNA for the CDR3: TGTGCCAGCAGTGTAAGCGTCAACACTGAAGCTTTCTTT.

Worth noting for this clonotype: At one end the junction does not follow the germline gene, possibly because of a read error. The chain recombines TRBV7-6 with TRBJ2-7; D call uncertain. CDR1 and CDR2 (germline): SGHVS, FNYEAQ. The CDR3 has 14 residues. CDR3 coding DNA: TGTGCCAGCAGCAAAAGTACCCCGGCCTACGGGCAGTACTTC. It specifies CASSKSTPAYGQYF. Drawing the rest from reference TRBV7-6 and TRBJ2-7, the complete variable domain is GAGVSQSPRYKVTKRGQDVALRCDPISGHVSLYWYRQALGQGPEFLTYFNYEAQQDKSGLPNDRFSAERPEGSISTLTIQRTEQRDSAMYRCASSKSTPAYGQYFGPGTRLTVT.

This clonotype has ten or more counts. The chain's CDR3 is CASRKETQYF. The CDR3 DNA reads TGTGCCAGCAGAAAAGAGACCCAGTACTTC. The chain carries TRBV6-2 or TRBV6-3 and TRBJ2-5; no clear D. Germline lookup yields CDR1 MNHEY and CDR2 SVGEGT. The CDR3 sequence is 10 residues long. The V and J ends lost 6 bases and 3 bases respectively, with 2 bases between them.

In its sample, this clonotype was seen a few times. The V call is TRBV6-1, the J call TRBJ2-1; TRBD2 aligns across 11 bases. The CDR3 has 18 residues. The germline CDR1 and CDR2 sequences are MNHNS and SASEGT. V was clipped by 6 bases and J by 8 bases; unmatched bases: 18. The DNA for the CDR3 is TGTGCCAGCAGCTATAGCGGGGGGGCCCAAAACCGGTACCATGAGCAGTTCTTC. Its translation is CASSYSGGAQNRYHEQFF.

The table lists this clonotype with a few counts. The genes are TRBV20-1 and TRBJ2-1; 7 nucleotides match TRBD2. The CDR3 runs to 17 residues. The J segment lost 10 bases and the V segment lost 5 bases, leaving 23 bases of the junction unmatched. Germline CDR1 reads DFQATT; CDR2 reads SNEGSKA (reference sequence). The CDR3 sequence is CSARPPLEGGPRREQFF. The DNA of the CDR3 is TGCAGTGCTCGACCCCCCCTGGAGGGAGGGCCTCGGCGAGAGCAGTTCTTC.

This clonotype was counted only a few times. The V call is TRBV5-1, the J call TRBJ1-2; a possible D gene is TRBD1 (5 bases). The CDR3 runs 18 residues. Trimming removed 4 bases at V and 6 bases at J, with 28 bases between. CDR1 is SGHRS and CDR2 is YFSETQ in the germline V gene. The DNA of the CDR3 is TGCGCCAGCAGCCGCCGGGACTTCACGACCATCCACCCGGATGGCTACACCTTC. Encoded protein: CASSRRDFTTIHPDGYTF.

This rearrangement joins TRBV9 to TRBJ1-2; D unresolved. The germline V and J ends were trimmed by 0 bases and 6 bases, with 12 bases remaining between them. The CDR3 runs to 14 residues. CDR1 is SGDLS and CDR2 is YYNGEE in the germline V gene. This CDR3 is CASSVGDIRNGYTF. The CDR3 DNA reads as TGTGCCAGCAGCGTAGGCGACATTCGGAATGGCTACACCTTC.

The CDR3 bases are TGTGCCACCAGTGGCCCTAGCGACGAGACCCAGTACTTC. Its protein product is CATSGPSDETQYF. The rearrangement joins TRBV24-1 to TRBJ2-5, with a possible D match to TRBD2 (6 bases). CDR1 KGHDR and CDR2 SFDVKD come from the germline V gene. The length of the CDR3 is 13 residues. V lost 5 bases to trimming and J lost 5 bases, with 11 bases between them.

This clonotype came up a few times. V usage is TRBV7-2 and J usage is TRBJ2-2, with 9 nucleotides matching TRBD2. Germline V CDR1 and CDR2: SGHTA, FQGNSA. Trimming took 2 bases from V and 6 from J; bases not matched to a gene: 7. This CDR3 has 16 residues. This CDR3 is CASSLSASGIPGELFF. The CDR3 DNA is TGTGCCAGCAGCTTATCGGCTAGCGGGATACCCGGGGAGCTGTTTTTT.

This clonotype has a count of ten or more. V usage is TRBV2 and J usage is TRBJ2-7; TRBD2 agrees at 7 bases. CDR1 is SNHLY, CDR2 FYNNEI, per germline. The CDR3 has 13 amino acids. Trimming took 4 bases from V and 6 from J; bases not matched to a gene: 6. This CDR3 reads CASSGYGGFEQYF. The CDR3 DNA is TGTGCCAGCAGTGGGTACGGGGGGTTCGAGCAGTACTTC.

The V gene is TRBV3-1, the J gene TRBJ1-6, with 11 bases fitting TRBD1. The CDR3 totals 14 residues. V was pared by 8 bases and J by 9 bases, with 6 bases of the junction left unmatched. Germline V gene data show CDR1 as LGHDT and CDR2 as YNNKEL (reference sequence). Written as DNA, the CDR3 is TGTGCCAGCCAAAGGACAGGGGGCAGTTCACCCCTCCACTTT. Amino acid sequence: CASQRTGGSSPLHF.

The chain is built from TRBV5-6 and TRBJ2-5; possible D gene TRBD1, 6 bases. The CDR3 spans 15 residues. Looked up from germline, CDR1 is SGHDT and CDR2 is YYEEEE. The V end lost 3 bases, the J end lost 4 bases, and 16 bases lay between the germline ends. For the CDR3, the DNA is TGTGCCAGCAGCTCACTACAGGGTAGTGGAGAGACCCAGTACTTC. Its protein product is CASSSLQGSGETQYF.

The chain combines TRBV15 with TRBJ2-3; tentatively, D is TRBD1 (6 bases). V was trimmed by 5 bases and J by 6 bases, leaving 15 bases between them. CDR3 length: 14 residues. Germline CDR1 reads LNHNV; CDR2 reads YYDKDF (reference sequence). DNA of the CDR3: TGTGCCACCAGCGGGCCGTACAGGGACGATACGCAGTATTTT. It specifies CATSGPYRDDTQYF.

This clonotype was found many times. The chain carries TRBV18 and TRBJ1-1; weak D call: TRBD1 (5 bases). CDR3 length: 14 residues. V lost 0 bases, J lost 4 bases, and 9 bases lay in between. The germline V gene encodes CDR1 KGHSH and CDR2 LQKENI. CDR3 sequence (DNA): TGTGCCAGCTCACCACCGCAGGGAGGCACTGAAGCTTTCTTT. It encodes CASSPPQGGTEAFF.

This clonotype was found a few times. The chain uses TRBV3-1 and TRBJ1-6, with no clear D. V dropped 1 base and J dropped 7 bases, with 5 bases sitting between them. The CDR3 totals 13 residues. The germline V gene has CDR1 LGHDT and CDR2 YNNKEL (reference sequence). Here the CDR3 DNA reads TGTGCCAGCAGCCAAGGAAAGAATTCACCCCTCCACTTT. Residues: CASSQGKNSPLHF.

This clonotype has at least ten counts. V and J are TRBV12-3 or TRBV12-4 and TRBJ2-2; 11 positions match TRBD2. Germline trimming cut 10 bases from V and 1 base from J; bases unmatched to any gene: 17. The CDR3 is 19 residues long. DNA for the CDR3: TGTGCCATCCAAGGTTCGGCAGGAACTAGCGGGAGGAACACCGGGGAGCTGTTTTTT. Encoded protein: CAIQGSAGTSGRNTGELFF.

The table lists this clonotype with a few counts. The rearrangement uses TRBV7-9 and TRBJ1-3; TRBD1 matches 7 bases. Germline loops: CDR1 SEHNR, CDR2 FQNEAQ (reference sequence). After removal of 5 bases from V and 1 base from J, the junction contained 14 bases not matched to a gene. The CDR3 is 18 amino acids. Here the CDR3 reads CASSTGTAEWASGNTIYF. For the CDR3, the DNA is TGTGCCAGCAGCACCGGGACAGCCGAGTGGGCGTCTGGAAACACCATATATTTT.

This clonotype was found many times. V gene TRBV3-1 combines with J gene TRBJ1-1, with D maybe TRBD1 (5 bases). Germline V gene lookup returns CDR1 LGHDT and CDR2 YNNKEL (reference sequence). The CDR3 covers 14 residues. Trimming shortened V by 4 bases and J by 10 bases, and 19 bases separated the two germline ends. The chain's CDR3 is CASSPRVAGPGAFF. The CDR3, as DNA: TGTGCCAGCAGCCCTCGGGTCGCGGGGCCGGGAGCTTTCTTT.

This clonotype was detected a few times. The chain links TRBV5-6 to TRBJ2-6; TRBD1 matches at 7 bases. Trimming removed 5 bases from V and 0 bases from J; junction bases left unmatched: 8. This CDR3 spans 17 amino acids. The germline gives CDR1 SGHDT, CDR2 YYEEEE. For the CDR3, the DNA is TGTGCCAGCAGACTACAGGGGCCCCGCTCTGGGGCCAACGTCCTGACTTTC. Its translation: CASRLQGPRSGANVLTF.

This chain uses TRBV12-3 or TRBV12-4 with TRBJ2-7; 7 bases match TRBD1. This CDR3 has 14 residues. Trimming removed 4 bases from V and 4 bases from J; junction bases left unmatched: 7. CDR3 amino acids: CASSSLRGQYEQYF. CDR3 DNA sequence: TGTGCCAGCAGTTCGCTGAGGGGGCAATACGAGCAGTACTTC.

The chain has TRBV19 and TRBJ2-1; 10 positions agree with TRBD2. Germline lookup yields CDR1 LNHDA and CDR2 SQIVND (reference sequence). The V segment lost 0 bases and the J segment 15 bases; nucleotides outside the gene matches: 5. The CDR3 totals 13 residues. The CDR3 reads CASSIDGSGGWFF. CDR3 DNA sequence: TGTGCCAGTAGTATAGATGGTAGCGGGGGGTGGTTCTTC.

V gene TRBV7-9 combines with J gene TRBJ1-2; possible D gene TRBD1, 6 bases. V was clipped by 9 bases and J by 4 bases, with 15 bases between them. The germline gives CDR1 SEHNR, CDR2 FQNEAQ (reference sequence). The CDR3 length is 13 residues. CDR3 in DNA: TGTGCCAGTTCGGAGGGGGTCGGCTATGGCTACACCTTC. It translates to CASSEGVGYGYTF.

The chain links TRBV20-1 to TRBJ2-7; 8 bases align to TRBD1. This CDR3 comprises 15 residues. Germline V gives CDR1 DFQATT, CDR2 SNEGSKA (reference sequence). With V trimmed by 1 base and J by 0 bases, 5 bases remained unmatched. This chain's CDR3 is CSARGNRGSSYEQYF. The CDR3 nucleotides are TGCAGTGCTAGAGGTAACAGGGGGAGCTCCTACGAGCAGTACTTC.

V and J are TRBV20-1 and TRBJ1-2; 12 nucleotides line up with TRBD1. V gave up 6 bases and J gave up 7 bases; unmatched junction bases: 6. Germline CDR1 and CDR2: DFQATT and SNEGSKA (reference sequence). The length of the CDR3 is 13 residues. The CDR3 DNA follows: TGCAGTGCCAAGGGACAGGGGGCGGTTGGCTACACCTTC. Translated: CSAKGQGAVGYTF.

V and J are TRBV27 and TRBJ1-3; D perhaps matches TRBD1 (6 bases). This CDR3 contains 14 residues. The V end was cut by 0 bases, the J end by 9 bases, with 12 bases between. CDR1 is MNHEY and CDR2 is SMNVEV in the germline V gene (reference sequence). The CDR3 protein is CASSLSGAAPTIYF. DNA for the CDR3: TGTGCCAGCAGTTTATCGGGGGCTGCTCCCACCATATATTTT.

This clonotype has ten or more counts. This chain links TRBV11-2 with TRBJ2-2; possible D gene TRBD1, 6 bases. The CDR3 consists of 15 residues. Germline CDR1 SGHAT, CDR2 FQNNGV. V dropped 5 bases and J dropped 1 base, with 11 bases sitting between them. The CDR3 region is CASSPGVGNTGELFF. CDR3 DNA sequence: TGTGCCAGCAGCCCAGGGGTGGGGAACACCGGGGAGCTGTTTTTT.

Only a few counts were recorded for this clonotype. CDR3 residues: CSASRGNYGYTF. The CDR3 bases are TGCAGTGCTAGCCGGGGAAACTATGGCTACACCTTC. The chain employs TRBV20-1 and TRBJ1-2; D uncertain. Germline CDR1 reads DFQATT; CDR2 reads SNEGSKA (reference sequence). Trimming stripped 3 bases from V and 2 bases from J, with 7 bases between. The CDR3 spans 12 residues.

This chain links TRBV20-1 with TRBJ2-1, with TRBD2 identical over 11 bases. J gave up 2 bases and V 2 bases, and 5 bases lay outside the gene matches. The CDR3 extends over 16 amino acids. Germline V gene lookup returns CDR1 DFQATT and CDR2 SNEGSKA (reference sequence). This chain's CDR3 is CSARPIAGGPYNEQFF. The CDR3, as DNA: TGCAGTGCTAGACCCATAGCGGGAGGGCCCTACAATGAGCAGTTCTTC.

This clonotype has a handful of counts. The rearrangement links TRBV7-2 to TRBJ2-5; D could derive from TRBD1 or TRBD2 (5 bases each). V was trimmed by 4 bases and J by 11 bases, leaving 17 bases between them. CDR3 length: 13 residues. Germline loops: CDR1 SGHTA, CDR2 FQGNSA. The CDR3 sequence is CASSSPRGLPQYF. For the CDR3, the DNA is TGTGCCAGCAGCTCCCCGAGGGGTCTCCCTCAGTACTTC.